This T cell receptor beta chain was found in a study of CD8+CD57+ T cells in acquired aplastic anemia (dated by TCRdb to between 2018 and 2020). Study-wide context: DNA extracted from sorted CD4+ and CD8+ cells had a mean of about 3.2 ug, with a range of about 0.2 to 30 ug. For healthy donor samples, the average read count was around 10 million for CD4+ cells and roughly 12 million for CD8+ cells. Results the study describes overall, beyond this receptor: Although roughly 29 CD8+ CDR3 sequences were shared by patients and controls, these sequences appeared highly expressed in patients and within the immunodominant clones of patients. Patients and healthy controls showed no significant difference in CD8+ Simpson's diversity (P=0.060).

Genomic DNA was used as template for profiling of TCR beta VDJ combinations and CDR3 sequences. An Illumina HiSeq 2000 was used for TCR repertoire sequencing. As for the authors' bioinformatics: Repertoire assessment relied on Simpson's diversity index, CDR3 size and DJ length profiles, and TRBV/TRBJ rearrangement plots. The most abundant DNA sequence in the deep sequencing data was taken as the immunodominant clone. CDR3 amino acid sequences were screened for sharing across subjects and were compared with published repertoires and the VDJdb database. TCRdb reanalyzed the raw reads on its own, using fastp at Q25 for trimming and MiXCR for clone calling, and kept in-frame beta chains. Every distinct CDR3 protein forms one entry, paired with its most common genes and DNA. The authors' filters were not applied to this entry. The sample has about 190,000 distinct CDR3 sequences on record, less than 70% of them singletons. 15% to 20% of the sample is in the top ten clones.

CDR1 is given as SGHDT and CDR2 as YYEEEE, both from the germline V gene. Ends trimmed: V by 6 bases, J by 4 bases; bases unmatched to a gene: 12. The CDR3 runs 15 amino acids, cysteine and phenylalanine included. Here the CDR3 DNA is all that survives: 45 bases in frame from base 1. In this study, sorted CD4+ and CD8+ T cells from the blood of healthy subjects and of severe aplastic anemia patients had their TCR repertoires deep-sequenced. Ficoll-Paque density gradient centrifugation was used to isolate peripheral blood mononuclear cells. Before DNA extraction, CD4+ and CD8+ T cells were sorted with FACS or magnetic beads. In the case of this clonotype: Its antigen remains unidentified. Within one base of it there is no much larger clone, and no base qualities were kept.

The chain was built from TRBV5-6 and TRBJ1-2; TRBD1 fits 7 bases in the junction. Sequencing was done on a sample of sorted CD4+, CD8+, or CD8+CD57+ T cells (not recorded which) from PBMCs. The origin of this receptor is a human donor in good health, serving as a control. The DNA sequence reads TGTGCCAGCATCCCGTCGGGACAGACAACCTATGGCTACACCTTC. Its protein product is CASIPSGQTTYGYTF.